This T cell receptor beta chain was captured in a study of CD8 T cells in ankylosing spondylitis. Study-wide results and limits: As reported, disease-linked clones showed significant enrichment in matched ankylosing spondylitis synovial fluid. Earlier studies detected some motif variants in reactive arthritis synovial fluid and blood. Among TCR beta sequences, a motif of under ten highly homologous variants appeared characteristic of ankylosing spondylitis blood.

This clonotype has ten or more counts. Its specificity is not known. Scientists made TCR beta libraries using quantitative 5'-RACE with molecular barcodes. TCRdb fed the 5' RACE reads into MiXCR, producing one record per CDR3 protein. This table holds 100,000 to 150,000 distinct CDR3 sequences, roughly 6.6% found once. The CDR3 loop spans 16 amino acids. In germline, CDR1 is SGHRS, CDR2 YFSETQ. Trimming removed 7 bases from V and 4 bases from J; junction bases left unmatched: 11. J is TRBJ2-2 and V is TRBV5-1, with 9 bases lining up with TRBD1. Sequencing used blood, either unsorted or a sorted T cell fraction (not recorded which). The source of this sequence is a male donor with ankylosing spondylitis or in good health (not recorded which). This chain's CDR3 is CASGLRPGQGTGELFF. The CDR3 DNA follows: TGCGCCAGCGGACTCCGACCGGGACAGGGCACCGGGGAGCTGTTTTTT. The full variable domain, its missing parts supplied by reference TRBV5-1 and TRBJ2-2, is KAGVTQTPRYLIKTRGQQVTLSCSPISGHRSVSWYQQTPGQGLQFLFEYFSETQRNKGNFPGRFSGRQFSNSRSEMNVSTLELGDSALYLCASGLRPGQGTGELFFGEGSRLTVL.